This TCR beta chain emerged from a study of cytomegalovirus exposure and HLA in healthy donors. 13 Jbeta primers and 60 Vbeta primers were used for the PCR. Method: immunoSEQ multiplex PCR; TCRdb's copy keeps in-frame clones and lacks some. The data contain some 190,000 clones, 65% to 90% of them seen just once; the ten biggest clones take up roughly 0.33%. This CDR3 is built from 13 residues. V trimming: 8 bases; J trimming: 4 bases; junction bases outside the gene matches: 8. From germline, CDR1 is SGHAT and CDR2 FQNNGV. This clone was seen a handful of times. This chain connects TRBV11-2 to TRBJ2-7, with 7 nucleotides matching TRBD2. This clonotype originated in a woman in her twenties or thirties in good health and CMV-seronegative. The material sequenced was PBMCs. CDR3 in DNA: TGTGCCAGCCGAACGGGGGGATATTACGAGCAGTACTTC. Protein: CASRTGGYYEQYF.